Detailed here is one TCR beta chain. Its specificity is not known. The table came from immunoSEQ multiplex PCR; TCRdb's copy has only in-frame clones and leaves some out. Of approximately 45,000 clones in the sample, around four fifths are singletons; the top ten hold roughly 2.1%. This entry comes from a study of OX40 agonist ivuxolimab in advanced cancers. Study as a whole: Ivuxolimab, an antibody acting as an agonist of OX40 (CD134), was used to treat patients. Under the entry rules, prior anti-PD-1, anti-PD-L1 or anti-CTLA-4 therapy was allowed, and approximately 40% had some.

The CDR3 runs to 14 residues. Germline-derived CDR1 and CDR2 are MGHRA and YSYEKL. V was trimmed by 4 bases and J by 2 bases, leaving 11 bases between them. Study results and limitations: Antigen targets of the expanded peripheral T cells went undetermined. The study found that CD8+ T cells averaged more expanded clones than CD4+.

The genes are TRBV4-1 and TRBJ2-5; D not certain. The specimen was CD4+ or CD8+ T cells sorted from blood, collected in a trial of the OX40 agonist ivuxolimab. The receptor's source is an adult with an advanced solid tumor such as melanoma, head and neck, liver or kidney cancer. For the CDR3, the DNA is TGCGCCAGCAGCCCCCGAGTCCGACAAGAGACCCAGTACTTC. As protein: CASSPRVRQETQYF.